Reported below is one T cell receptor beta chain. Its antigen is still unknown. The CDR3 regions of TCR beta were amplified from RNA transcripts. The study used the HTBI primer set for a first-round RT-PCR of the TCR CDR3. TCRdb reprocessed the multiplex PCR reads via MiXCR and lists one record per CDR3 protein. The data hold around 660,000 distinct CDR3 sequences, with roughly 45% observed a single time. The sample comes from a study of T cells in Graves' hyperthyroidism and ophthalmopathy. Used for diagnoses were clinical symptoms, serum thyroxine and TRAb, thyroid ultrasound and orbital computed tomography. General observations from the study: A median around 5.9 months before onset, the model predicted ophthalmopathy. Blood also showed most of the thyroid clonotypes that were expanded above 0.001. Using 13 V-J features, a model discriminated ophthalmopathy from stable hyperthyroidism.

The source of this sequence is an adult man with Graves' disease, either hyperthyroidism or ophthalmopathy (not recorded which). The sample consisted of peripheral blood or thyroid tissue (not recorded which).

CDR3: CSAHRRRGTEAFF. The CDR3 bases are TGCAGCGCTCACAGGAGGCGAGGCACTGAAGCTTTCTTT. This sequence joins TRBV29-1 and TRBJ1-1; the D gene is possibly TRBD1 (5 bases). Between the trimmed V and J ends, which lost 7 bases and 4 bases, there was a span of 16 bases. Germline V gene data show CDR1 as SQVTM and CDR2 as ANQGSEA. The CDR3 totals 13 residues.